This T cell receptor beta chain emerged from a study of Tregs in tolerant kidney transplant recipients. TCRdb keeps only in-frame clones here, not all; method: immunoSEQ multiplex PCR. This sample has 60,000 or so clones, with around four fifths found just once. The CDR3 extends over 13 amino acids. V was clipped by 4 bases and J by 0 bases; unmatched bases: 0. CDR1 is SQVTM, CDR2 ANQGSEA, per germline. A word on this clone: Its antigen remains unknown.

Study observations and caveats: The most relevant donor-specific Treg TCRbeta repertoire apparently came from expansion with activated donor B cells. No direct test of biological reproducibility was done here.

V gene TRBV29-1 combines with J gene TRBJ2-3, with 8 bases fitting TRBD1. Material: CD4+ T cells from blood. This receptor was obtained from a human donor in good health. Written as DNA, the CDR3 is TGCAGCGTTGGGACAGGGAGCACAGATACGCAGTATTTT. Translated, it gives CSVGTGSTDTQYF.